This T cell receptor beta chain derives from a study of blood T cells in healthy people across ages. Study results and limitations: With naive T cell percentage, TCR beta diversity showed a strong correlation.

Note on this clonotype: Its target is unknown.

The CDR3 length is 16 residues. Trimming took 3 bases from V and 2 from J, leaving 14 bases between them. Primed by a sample-barcoded 5' primer and a J-beta primer mix, a second PCR proceeded for about 6 to 12 cycles. Template switching added a 12-random-nucleotide identifier to every cDNA molecule. One entry per CDR3 protein results from TCRdb running MiXCR on the 5' RACE reads. The table has 1.5 million to 1.8 million distinct CDR3 sequences, roughly 43% seen once. The gene calls are TRBV12-3 or TRBV12-4 and TRBJ1-5, with D perhaps TRBD1 (6 bases). This sequence was found in a woman between 18 and 29 years old in good health. Sample: blood. CDR3 nucleotides: TGTGCCAGCAGTTTTCGGCTGCCAGGGGGCAATCAGCCCCAGCATTTT. It translates to CASSFRLPGGNQPQHF.